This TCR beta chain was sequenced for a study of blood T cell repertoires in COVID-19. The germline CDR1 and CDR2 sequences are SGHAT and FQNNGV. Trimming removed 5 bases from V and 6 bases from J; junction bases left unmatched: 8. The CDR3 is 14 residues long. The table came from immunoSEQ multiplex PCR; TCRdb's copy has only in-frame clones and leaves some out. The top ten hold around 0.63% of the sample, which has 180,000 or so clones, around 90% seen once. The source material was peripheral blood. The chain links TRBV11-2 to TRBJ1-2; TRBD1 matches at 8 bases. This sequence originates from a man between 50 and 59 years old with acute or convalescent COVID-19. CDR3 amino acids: CASSTGQGGHGYTF. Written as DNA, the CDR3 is TGTGCCAGCAGCACCGGACAGGGAGGGCATGGCTACACCTTC. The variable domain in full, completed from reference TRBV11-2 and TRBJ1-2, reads EAGVAQSPRYKIIEKRQSVAFWCNPISGHATLYWYQQILGQGPKLLIQFQNNGVVDDSQLPKDRFSAERLKGVDSTLKIQPAKLEDSAVYLCASSTGQGGHGYTFGSGTRLTVV.